These 28 T cell receptor beta chains came from one sample sequenced in a study of shared clonotypes between healthy human individuals. The method was immunoSEQ multiplex PCR; TCRdb's version includes in-frame clones alone and lacks a portion of them. The sample carries 2,500,000 or so clones, 85% to 95% recorded once. Sequencing used naive CD4+ T cells sorted from blood. Subset of the sample: CD45RA+ positively selected. All receptors derive from a man between 18 and 29 years old in good health.

There are a few counts of this clone. The genes are TRBV5-1 and TRBJ1-6, with D unclear. The length of the CDR3 is 15 residues. The V and J ends lost 5 bases and 10 bases respectively, with 19 bases between them. Germline CDR1 SGHRS, CDR2 YFSETQ. This CDR3 is CASSLASSWESPLHF. The CDR3, as DNA: TGCGCCAGCAGTCTTGCCTCAAGTTGGGAGTCACCCCTCCACTTT. Full variable domain (rest looked up from reference TRBV5-1 and TRBJ1-6): KAGVTQTPRYLIKTRGQQVTLSCSPISGHRSVSWYQQTPGQGLQFLFEYFSETQRNKGNFPGRFSGRQFSNSRSEMNVSTLELGDSALYLCASSLASSWESPLHFGNGTRLTVT.

J is TRBJ2-6 and V is TRBV27; either TRBD1 or TRBD2 may supply D (6 bases each). The CDR3 spans 16 residues. V was cut by 6 bases and J by 3 bases, with 15 bases left in between. From germline, CDR1 is MNHEY and CDR2 SMNVEV (reference sequence). The CDR3 region is CASRVGGADGANVLTF. CDR3 DNA: TGTGCCAGCAGGGTGGGGGGCGCTGATGGGGCCAACGTCCTGACTTTC. Full variable domain (outside the CDR3, taken from reference TRBV27 and TRBJ2-6): EAQVTQNPRYLITVTGKKLTVTCSQNMNHEYMSWYRQDPGLGLRQIYYSMNVEVTDKGDVPEGYKVSRKEKRNFPLILESPSPNQTSLYFCASRVGGADGANVLTFGAGSRLTVL.

As concerns this clone: Different DNA sequences within this sample yield the same CDR3. The chain employs TRBV10-3 and TRBJ1-1, with D perhaps TRBD1 (5 bases). Trimming removed 3 bases from V and 0 bases from J, with 8 bases in between. Germline-derived CDR1 and CDR2 are ENHRY and SYGVKD. The CDR3 is 14 residues long. CDR3 protein: CAISESGLNTEAFF. For the CDR3, the DNA is TGTGCCATCAGTGAATCAGGGTTGAACACTGAAGCTTTCTTT.

CDR3 sequence: CASSVEGLSGSPLHF. In DNA form, the CDR3 reads TGTGCCAGCAGCGTAGAGGGATTAAGCGGATCACCCCTCCACTTT. The V and J genes are TRBV9 and TRBJ1-6; D is unclear. The CDR3 is made up of 15 amino acids. V was cut by 0 bases and J by 10 bases, with 14 bases left in between. CDR1 SGDLS and CDR2 YYNGEE come from the germline V gene.

V gene TRBV11-2 combines with J gene TRBJ2-3, with 8 bases identical to TRBD2. The J segment lost 2 bases and the V segment lost 4 bases, leaving 5 bases of the junction unmatched. Germline lookup yields CDR1 SGHAT and CDR2 FQNNGV. The CDR3 runs to 15 residues. The CDR3: CASSSGGRATDTQYF. The DNA for the CDR3 is TGTGCCAGCAGCTCGGGGGGGAGGGCCACAGATACGCAGTATTTT. The full variable domain, with the rest looked up from reference TRBV11-2 and TRBJ2-3, is EAGVAQSPRYKIIEKRQSVAFWCNPISGHATLYWYQQILGQGPKLLIQFQNNGVVDDSQLPKDRFSAERLKGVDSTLKIQPAKLEDSAVYLCASSSGGRATDTQYFGPGTRLTVL.

The chain couples TRBV10-1 to TRBJ2-1; D not certain. This CDR3 comprises 15 residues. Germline V gene sequence: CDR1 WNHNN, CDR2 SYGVQD (reference sequence). V was clipped by 3 bases and J by 7 bases, with 16 bases between them. CDR3 sequence: CASSERAANRNEQFF. The CDR3 DNA reads as TGCGCCAGCAGTGAAAGAGCCGCAAATCGTAATGAGCAGTTCTTC.

The V and J genes are TRBV5-1 and TRBJ1-2; TRBD1 aligns across 7 bases. The trim removed 3 bases at V and 7 bases at J, leaving 9 bases unmatched. CDR3 size: 14 residues. The germline CDR1 and CDR2 sequences are SGHRS and YFSETQ. The CDR3 bases are TGCGCCAGCAGCTCTACCGACAGGGTAGGTGGCTACACCTTC. This sequence encodes CASSSTDRVGGYTF.

The rearrangement uses TRBV6-5 and TRBJ2-1, with unresolved D. Trimming took off 6 bases at V and 4 bases at J, with 13 bases between the two ends. The CDR3 has 14 residues. Germline assignment: CDR1 MNHEY and CDR2 SVGAGI. The DNA for the CDR3 is TGTGCCAGCAGGGGTGAGGCGGATTACAATGAGCAGTTCTTC. Its protein is CASRGEADYNEQFF.

This chain connects TRBV5-6 to TRBJ1-2, with 8 bases lining up with TRBD1. The J segment lost 4 bases and the V segment lost 4 bases, leaving 12 bases of the junction unmatched. Germline lookup yields CDR1 SGHDT and CDR2 YYEEEE. The CDR3 loop spans 16 amino acids. The CDR3 loop reads CASSARTGTQLYGYTF. In nucleotides, the CDR3 is TGTGCCAGCAGCGCCAGGACAGGGACCCAACTCTATGGCTACACCTTC.

The chain recombines TRBV4-3 with TRBJ2-1; D remains unclear. V shed 2 bases and J shed 0 bases, with 8 bases lying between them. Germline CDR1 and CDR2: LGHNA and YSLEER. This CDR3 is built from 15 residues. CDR3 coding DNA: TGCGCCAGCAGCCAAACCGGGTCCTCCTACAATGAGCAGTTCTTC. This sequence encodes CASSQTGSSYNEQFF.

The chain links TRBV6-5 to TRBJ2-5, with D perhaps matching TRBD1 or TRBD2 (5 bases each). The germline V gene has CDR1 MNHEY and CDR2 SVGAGI. The V end was cut by 7 bases, the J end by 3 bases, with 15 bases between. The CDR3 is 14 residues long. DNA of the CDR3: TGTGCCAGCACCCCCTTTGGGGGTAAAGAGACCCAGTACTTC. Its translation is CASTPFGGKETQYF.

This chain joins TRBV18 and TRBJ1-1; no firm D call. Germline CDR1 reads KGHSH; CDR2 reads LQKENI. The CDR3 has 14 amino acids. V lost 3 bases, J lost 1 base, and 9 bases lay in between. CDR3 sequence (DNA): TGTGCCAGCTCACCCGGATCGGCGAACACTGAAGCTTTCTTT. This sequence encodes CASSPGSANTEAFF.

The chain carries TRBV7-9 and TRBJ1-5, with D unclear. CDR1 and CDR2 from the germline V gene are SEHNR and FQNEAQ (reference sequence). The ends were cut back, 2 bases at V and 4 bases at J, with 6 bases in the middle. The length of the CDR3 is 13 residues. The CDR3 region has the DNA TGTGCCAGCAGCTTAACACAGAATCAGCCCCAGCATTTT. Protein product: CASSLTQNQPQHF.

With regard to this clone: The sample carries other DNA sequences with the same CDR3. The chain joins TRBV5-1 to TRBJ2-2, with a tentative D call TRBD1 (6 bases). The CDR3 consists of 13 residues. Deletions cut 3 bases from V and 3 bases from J, with 6 bases between. Germline CDR1 reads SGHRS; CDR2 reads YFSETQ. The CDR3 sequence is CASSSGDTGELFF. CDR3 DNA sequence: TGCGCCAGCAGCTCAGGGGACACCGGGGAGCTGTTTTTT.

The V gene is TRBV4-2, the J gene TRBJ1-2; unclear D gene. Trimming stripped 0 bases from V and 8 bases from J, with 16 bases between. The CDR3 sequence is 15 residues long. From germline, CDR1 is LGHNA and CDR2 YNFKEQ. Here the CDR3 reads CASSQDDGFQRGYTF. The CDR3 DNA is TGTGCCAGCAGCCAAGATGACGGATTCCAGAGGGGCTACACCTTC.

Comment on this clone: Other nucleotide sequences in the sample specify the same CDR3. This chain joins TRBV6-6 and TRBJ1-1; 8 positions match TRBD1. J lost 1 base, V lost 0 bases, and 1 base had no gene match. This CDR3 has 15 amino acids. Germline-derived CDR1 and CDR2 are MNHNY and SVGAGI (reference sequence). The CDR3 region has the DNA TGTGCCAGCAGTTACTCGGGGACAGGGAACACTGAAGCTTTCTTT. Residues: CASSYSGTGNTEAFF.

This clone was observed a few times. The gene calls are TRBV19 and TRBJ1-2; possibly TRBD1 for D (6 bases). The CDR3 has 14 amino acids. Germline lookup yields CDR1 LNHDA and CDR2 SQIVND (reference sequence). Trimming pared 4 bases from V and 7 bases from J, leaving 16 bases between. The CDR3 sequence: CASSNGGLGGGYTF. Written as DNA, the CDR3 is TGTGCCAGTAGTAATGGGGGCCTTGGAGGTGGCTACACCTTC.

The chain is built from TRBV30 and TRBJ2-7; unclear D gene. CDR3 size: 11 residues. V shed 1 base and J shed 5 bases, with 6 bases lying between them. CDR1 is GTSNPN and CDR2 is SVGIG in the germline V gene (reference sequence). CDR3: CAWSGQNEQYF. CDR3 nucleotides: TGTGCCTGGAGTGGTCAGAACGAGCAGTACTTC.

The chain links TRBV6-1 to TRBJ1-6; maybe TRBD1 (6 bases). The length of the CDR3 is 15 residues. The germline V and J ends were trimmed by 6 bases and 9 bases, with 18 bases remaining between them. CDR1 is MNHNS and CDR2 is SASEGT in the germline V gene. CDR3 amino acids: CASREQGPGPSPLHF. CDR3 bases: TGTGCCAGCAGGGAACAGGGTCCTGGGCCTTCACCCCTCCACTTT.

V and J are TRBV5-4 and TRBJ1-5; D may be TRBD1 (6 bases). The CDR3 totals 13 residues. Trimming cost V 4 bases and J 4 bases, with 9 bases left between them. CDR1 and CDR2 (germline): SGHNT, YYREEE (reference sequence). In nucleotides, the CDR3 is TGTGCCAGCAGCACGGACAGAAATCAGCCCCAGCATTTT. Amino acids: CASSTDRNQPQHF.

The chain couples TRBV18 to TRBJ2-3; 8 bases are a match to TRBD1. CDR3 length: 15 amino acids. V lost 8 bases to trimming and J lost 7 bases; unmatched junction nucleotides: 14. Germline V gene lookup returns CDR1 KGHSH and CDR2 LQKENI. The CDR3: CASREAGTGPNTQYF. CDR3 sequence (DNA): TGTGCCAGCAGAGAGGCCGGGACAGGACCAAATACGCAGTATTTT.

The rearrangement uses TRBV5-6 and TRBJ2-3; no reliable D call. Per the germline V gene, CDR1 is SGHDT and CDR2 is YYEEEE. This CDR3 is 13 amino acids long. Trimming took off 0 bases at V and 4 bases at J, with 6 bases between the two ends. The DNA of the CDR3 is TGTGCCAGCAGCTTGGTTCACCCAGATACGCAGTATTTT. It codes for CASSLVHPDTQYF.

The chain uses TRBV7-2 and TRBJ2-5; 10 bases are a match to TRBD2. Germline trimming cut 6 bases from V and 7 bases from J; bases unmatched to any gene: 8. The CDR3 is made up of 14 amino acids. Germline CDR1 reads SGHTA; CDR2 reads FQGNSA. The CDR3 sequence: CASRSTRTSGTQYF. The CDR3 nucleotides are TGTGCCAGCAGGTCGACCAGGACTAGCGGGACCCAGTACTTC.

This clone was counted between two and nine times. The chain uses TRBV15 and TRBJ1-1, with TRBD1 matching over 9 bases. Germline loops: CDR1 LNHNV, CDR2 YYDKDF (reference sequence). The CDR3 length is 16 residues. J was trimmed by 1 base and V by 8 bases; bases with no gene match: 11. CDR3 in amino acids: CATGQQGANENTEAFF. CDR3 in DNA: TGTGCCACCGGGCAACAGGGGGCAAACGAGAACACTGAAGCTTTCTTT.

The V gene is TRBV5-1, the J gene TRBJ2-5; D is undetermined. V lost 0 bases and J lost 2, with 11 bases in between. CDR3 length equals 15 residues. Germline CDR1 is SGHRS and CDR2 is YFSETQ. This CDR3 is CASSLDLGLQETQYF. The CDR3 nucleotides read TGCGCCAGCAGCTTGGACTTGGGCTTACAAGAGACCCAGTACTTC.

Of note for this clone: This CDR3 is also generated by other DNA sequences in the sample. The V and J genes are TRBV30 and TRBJ1-5; 7 bases fit TRBD1. V lost 0 bases to trimming and J lost 0 bases; unmatched junction nucleotides: 2. CDR1 and CDR2 (germline): GTSNPN, SVGIG (reference sequence). This CDR3 comprises 15 residues. The CDR3 spells CAWSVGTASNQPQHF. CDR3 DNA sequence: TGTGCCTGGAGTGTCGGGACAGCTAGCAATCAGCCCCAGCATTTT.

With respect to this clone: Other DNA sequences in this specimen translate into the identical CDR3. V gene TRBV5-1 combines with J gene TRBJ1-5, with D possibly TRBD1 on 5 matching bases. This CDR3 has 15 amino acids. Germline CDR1 and CDR2: SGHRS and YFSETQ. V was cut by 1 base and J by 1 base, with 9 bases left in between. The CDR3 is CASSLSGDSNQPQHF. DNA of the CDR3: TGCGCCAGCAGCTTGAGCGGGGACAGCAATCAGCCCCAGCATTTT.

This chain connects TRBV5-8 to TRBJ2-3, with 9 bases aligning to TRBD2. The ends lost 3 bases at V and 4 bases at J; junction bases unmatched: 9. Germline V gene sequence: CDR1 SGHTS, CDR2 YDEGEE. The CDR3 extends over 16 amino acids. This CDR3 reads CASSSLAGLRSDTQYF. CDR3 coding DNA: TGTGCCAGCAGCTCTCTAGCGGGGTTACGCTCAGATACGCAGTATTTT.